These 4 T cell receptor beta chains were all obtained from the same sample, sequenced in a study of monozygotic twins with cystic fibrosis. This table comes from immunoSEQ multiplex PCR, and its TCRdb copy is limited to in-frame clones, with some not included. Of nearly 25,000 clones listed, under 95% are singletons. The sequencing sample was made of blood. These receptors came from a girl aged 2-9 years with cystic fibrosis.

This clone was detected only a few times. The rearrangement joins TRBV2 to TRBJ2-7; D is undetermined. Trimming shortened V by 8 bases and J by 5 bases, and 7 bases separated the two germline ends. Germline-derived CDR1 and CDR2 are SNHLY and FYNNEI. The CDR3 consists of 10 residues. The CDR3 is CASEAHEQYF. In nucleotides, the CDR3 is TGTGCCAGCGAGGCCCACGAGCAGTACTTC.

The chain is built from TRBV7-9 and TRBJ1-2, with D hard to call. The CDR3 spans 12 residues. The V and J ends lost 5 bases and 8 bases respectively, with 12 bases between them. The germline V gene has CDR1 SEHNR and CDR2 FQNEAQ (reference sequence). The CDR3 loop is CASSRQGAGYTF. CDR3 nucleotides: TGTGCCAGCAGCCGACAAGGCGCCGGCTACACCTTC. The full variable domain, completed using reference TRBV7-9 and TRBJ1-2, is DTGVSQNPRHKITKRGQNVTFRCDPISEHNRLYWYRQTLGQGPEFLTYFQNEAQLEKSRLLSDRFSAERPKGSFSTLEIQRTEQGDSAMYLCASSRQGAGYTFGSGTRLTVV.

The chain has TRBV29-1 and TRBJ1-3, with a weak D call TRBD1 (6 bases). This CDR3 contains 13 residues. CDR1 and CDR2 from the germline V gene are SQVTM and ANQGSEA. Trimming stripped 5 bases from V and 1 base from J, with 9 bases between. The CDR3 DNA reads as TGCAGCGTTACAGGACAGTCTGGAAACACCATATATTTT. Translating gives CSVTGQSGNTIYF.

V gene TRBV7-2 combines with J gene TRBJ1-2; D is perhaps TRBD1 (5 bases). The CDR3 totals 16 residues. The germline V gene encodes CDR1 SGHTA and CDR2 FQGNSA. V was clipped by 4 bases and J by 5 bases, with 20 bases between them. CDR3 DNA: TGTGCCAGCAGCTCCGGACGCGCAGGGCTAGGTTATGGCTACACCTTC. Its protein is CASSSGRAGLGYGYTF.